These 26 T cell receptor beta chains share one sample of origin, sequenced in a study of human T cells and chemical hapten exposure. Time point noted: patch test 1, 2 weeks after DPC sensitization. The treatment: therapeutic diphenylcyclopropenone sensitization with weekly scalp DPC. TCRdb reprocessed the RACE reads with MiXCR, giving one entry per CDR3 protein. The sample holds around 160,000 distinct CDR3 sequences; roughly 15% are singletons and the top ten take 1.5% to 2%. The sample was whole blood, taken in connection with sensitization to the hapten diphenylcyclopropenone (DPC). The origin of the receptors is a woman aged 25 to 39 with alopecia areata. Some clones in this sample may be carry-over from other donors' samples.

The genes are TRBV20-1 and TRBJ2-3, with 10 nucleotides matching TRBD2. Per germline, CDR1 DFQATT and CDR2 SNEGSKA (reference sequence). This CDR3 has 14 residues. Losses at the gene ends were 4 bases for V and 6 bases for J; bases not matched to a gene: 7. CDR3 nucleotide sequence: TGCAGTGCTACCGGGACTAGCGCACCGGATACGCAGTATTTT. Its protein product is CSATGTSAPDTQYF.

Only a few counts were recorded for this clonotype. This chain connects TRBV7-2 to TRBJ2-7; 14 positions agree with TRBD2. CDR3 size: 15 residues. Looked up from germline, CDR1 is SGHTA and CDR2 is FQGNSA. Unmatched junction bases numbered 3, after V lost 2 bases and J lost 6 bases. As DNA, the CDR3 is TGTGCCAGCAGCTTAACGGGACTAGCGGGAGTCGAGCAGTACTTC. Its translation is CASSLTGLAGVEQYF.

This clonotype has more than one count but fewer than ten. The chain carries TRBV11-2 and TRBJ2-5; D is ambiguous. Trimming took off 0 bases at V and 1 base at J, with 9 bases between the two ends. Germline values: CDR1 SGHAT, CDR2 FQNNGV. The CDR3 loop spans 15 amino acids. The CDR3 reads CASSLDPTLQETQYF. CDR3 nucleotides: TGTGCCAGCAGCTTAGACCCGACACTCCAAGAGACCCAGTACTTC.

The V and J genes are TRBV18 and TRBJ1-2; 7 nucleotides match TRBD1. CDR3 length equals 14 residues. Germline V gene lookup returns CDR1 KGHSH and CDR2 LQKENI. V gave up 3 bases and J gave up 0 bases; unmatched junction bases: 1. This CDR3 reads CASSPGQTNYGYTF. The CDR3 nucleotides are TGTGCCAGCTCACCGGGACAGACTAACTATGGCTACACCTTC.

The chain employs TRBV19 and TRBJ2-5; the D gene could be TRBD1 or TRBD2 (5 bases each). Germline V gene lookup returns CDR1 LNHDA and CDR2 SQIVND (reference sequence). This CDR3 has 15 amino acids. The V and J ends lost 3 bases and 4 bases respectively, with 15 bases between them. This CDR3 reads CASSMAGRAIETQYF. CDR3 coding DNA: TGTGCCAGTAGTATGGCGGGCAGGGCCATAGAGACCCAGTACTTC.

This clonotype was seen more than once but under ten times. This sequence joins TRBV24-1 and TRBJ2-7; 13 bases map to TRBD2. Germline V gives CDR1 KGHDR, CDR2 SFDVKD. The CDR3 runs 16 residues. J was trimmed by 9 bases and V by 4 bases; bases with no gene match: 11. In nucleotides, the CDR3 is TGTGCCACCAGTGACCACGGGACTAGCGGGGATAGTGGGCAGTACTTC. Translation: CATSDHGTSGDSGQYF.

This clonotype was seen only a few times. The CDR3 here is CASSLVFLDRGTGELFF. CDR3 DNA sequence: TGTGCCAGCAGTTTAGTTTTTCTGGACAGGGGTACCGGGGAGCTGTTTTTT. The rearrangement joins TRBV27 to TRBJ2-2; TRBD1 matches at 9 bases. Germline V gives CDR1 MNHEY, CDR2 SMNVEV (reference sequence). CDR3 size: 17 residues. With 2 bases clipped from V and 5 bases from J, the junction kept 9 bases outside the gene matches.

This rearrangement joins TRBV27 to TRBJ1-2; 7 bases map to TRBD1. Per the germline V gene, CDR1 is MNHEY and CDR2 is SMNVEV (reference sequence). The trim removed 5 bases at V and 6 bases at J, leaving 6 bases unmatched. The CDR3 sequence is 13 residues long. In DNA, the CDR3 is TGTGCCAGCAGTGCAGGGGGAGGTAATGGCTACACCTTC. Translation gives CASSAGGGNGYTF.

A few counts support this clonotype. The V and J genes are TRBV6-1 and TRBJ1-1; D possibly corresponds to TRBD1 (5 bases). The germline CDR1 and CDR2 sequences are MNHNS and SASEGT. The CDR3 sequence is 12 residues long. V gave up 4 bases and J gave up 9 bases, with 12 bases separating them. This chain's CDR3 is CASSGGKKKAFF. CDR3 DNA: TGTGCCAGCAGTGGGGGGAAGAAGAAAGCTTTCTTT.

This clonotype occurred a few times. V and J are TRBV10-3 and TRBJ1-6; tentatively, D is TRBD1 (6 bases). The germline V and J ends were trimmed by 2 bases and 14 bases, with 16 bases remaining between them. CDR1 and CDR2 (germline): ENHRY, SYGVKD. The CDR3 sequence is 14 residues long. As DNA, the CDR3 is TGTGCCATCAGTGAGCCTGACAGGCCTTGGGCCCTCCACTTT. This translates into CAISEPDRPWALHF.

This chain links TRBV20-1 with TRBJ2-3; 10 bases are a match to TRBD2. V lost 2 bases to trimming and J lost 4 bases; unmatched junction nucleotides: 3. The CDR3 has 14 amino acids. Germline V gene lookup returns CDR1 DFQATT and CDR2 SNEGSKA (reference sequence). The CDR3 nucleotides read TGCAGTGCTAGAAAAGCGGGAGGGGCAGATACGCAGTATTTT. Encoded protein: CSARKAGGADTQYF.

V usage is TRBV28 and J usage is TRBJ2-5; D is unresolved. The germline V and J ends were trimmed by 8 bases and 5 bases, with 9 bases remaining between them. Germline CDR1 is MDHEN and CDR2 is SYDVKM. The CDR3 totals 11 residues. In DNA form, the CDR3 reads TGTGCCAGCGGAAGTTGGGAGACCCAGTACTTC. The encoded protein is CASGSWETQYF.

This clonotype was counted a few times. This rearrangement joins TRBV28 to TRBJ2-7; perhaps TRBD1 as D (5 bases). This CDR3 region has 14 residues. V dropped 2 bases and J dropped 1 base, with 9 bases sitting between them. Germline-derived CDR1 and CDR2 are MDHEN and SYDVKM. CDR3 sequence reads: CASSLPGWSYEQYF. The CDR3 DNA reads TGTGCCAGCAGTTTACCAGGGTGGTCCTACGAGCAGTACTTC. Using reference TRBV28 and TRBJ2-7 for the parts outside the CDR3, the full variable domain is DVKVTQSSRYLVKRTGEKVFLECVQDMDHENMFWYRQDPGLGLRLIYFSYDVKMKEKGDIPEGYSVSREKKERFSLILESASTNQTSMYLCASSLPGWSYEQYFGPGTRLTVT.

The V call is TRBV20-1, the J call TRBJ2-1; D is uncertain. The CDR3 has 15 residues. Germline lookup yields CDR1 DFQATT and CDR2 SNEGSKA (reference sequence). Between the trimmed V and J ends, which lost 0 bases and 0 bases, there was a span of 9 bases. Here the CDR3 DNA reads TGCAGTGCTAGAGATCAGGTTGGCTCCTACAATGAGCAGTTCTTC. This sequence encodes CSARDQVGSYNEQFF.

This clonotype was found a few times. This chain joins TRBV29-1 and TRBJ1-1; no definite D call. The V and J ends lost 4 bases and 0 bases respectively, with 9 bases between them. Germline V CDR1 and CDR2: SQVTM, ANQGSEA. The CDR3 runs 13 residues. This CDR3 is CSVGYGMNTEAFF. The CDR3 DNA is TGCAGCGTTGGTTACGGGATGAACACTGAAGCTTTCTTT.

This clonotype was seen ten or more times. The chain uses TRBV13 and TRBJ1-1, with D possibly matching TRBD1 (6 bases). The CDR3 is 17 residues long. V dropped 5 bases and J dropped 11 bases, with 30 bases sitting between them. The germline V gene has CDR1 PRHDT and CDR2 FYEKMQ (reference sequence). CDR3 loop: CASSLTLTIDRIHEAFF. CDR3 nucleotides: TGTGCCAGCAGCCTCACCTTAACGATAGACAGGATTCATGAGGCTTTCTTT.

This clonotype has ten or more counts. The chain has TRBV4-3 and TRBJ2-7; TRBD2 agrees at 11 bases. The CDR3 spans 15 residues. After removal of 1 base from V and 4 bases from J, the junction contained 3 bases not matched to a gene. CDR1 and CDR2 from the germline V gene are LGHNA and YSLEER. CDR3 bases: TGCGCCAGCAGCCAAGTGGCTAGCGGGGGGTACGAGCAGTACTTC. This gives the protein CASSQVASGGYEQYF.

The rearrangement links TRBV4-2 to TRBJ1-1; no definite D call. Per germline, CDR1 LGHNA and CDR2 YNFKEQ. With 0 bases removed from V and 1 base from J, the gap between germline ends came to 9 bases. The CDR3 spans 15 residues. The CDR3 reads CASSQDRRTNTEAFF. In nucleotides, the CDR3 is TGTGCCAGCAGCCAAGATAGGCGCACGAACACTGAAGCTTTCTTT.

Only a few counts were recorded for this clonotype. V usage is TRBV5-4 and J usage is TRBJ2-7, with TRBD2 matching 13 bases. The CDR3 covers 16 residues. Germline V gene lookup returns CDR1 SGHNT and CDR2 YYREEE (reference sequence). The junction had 4 bases not matched to a gene; V was cut back by 2 bases and J by 2 bases. The CDR3 region has the DNA TGTGCCAGCAGCTTACCCGGGACTAGCGGGACCTACGAGCAGTACTTC. It encodes CASSLPGTSGTYEQYF.

The chain recombines TRBV28 with TRBJ2-7; the match to TRBD2 covers 11 bases. There are 15 residues in the CDR3. Per the germline V gene, CDR1 is MDHEN and CDR2 is SYDVKM. The V gene end was trimmed by 1 base and the J gene end by 2 bases; junction bases not matched to a gene: 1. The CDR3 loop is CASSLFSGGAYEQYF. CDR3 bases: TGTGCCAGCAGTTTATTTAGCGGGGGGGCCTACGAGCAGTACTTC.

A few counts support this clonotype. The chain uses TRBV5-6 and TRBJ1-1, with D uncertain. The germline gives CDR1 SGHDT, CDR2 YYEEEE. Trimming shortened V by 4 bases and J by 3 bases, and 7 bases separated the two germline ends. This CDR3 has 12 residues. The DNA for the CDR3 is TGTGCCAGCAGCAAGACTTACACTGAAGCTTTCTTT. Translation gives CASSKTYTEAFF.

The gene calls are TRBV3-1 and TRBJ2-4; 14 nucleotides agree with TRBD2. J lost 7 bases, V lost 4 bases, and 12 bases had no gene match. The CDR3 runs to 18 residues. Germline lookup yields CDR1 LGHDT and CDR2 YNNKEL (reference sequence). CDR3 sequence (DNA): TGTGCCAGCAGCCCCTCCGGGACTAGCGGGAGTTACATGAACATTCAGTACTTC. Translating it yields CASSPSGTSGSYMNIQYF.

V is TRBV9 and J is TRBJ1-4, with D possibly matching TRBD1 (6 bases). V lost 4 bases, J lost 8 bases, and 15 bases lay in between. This CDR3 region has 14 residues. The germline CDR1 and CDR2 sequences are SGDLS and YYNGEE. CDR3 residues: CASSPGHGGEKLFF. CDR3 nucleotides: TGTGCCAGCAGCCCGGGACACGGTGGAGAAAAACTGTTTTTT.

This clonotype was recorded a few times. The DNA of the CDR3 is TGTGCCAGCAGCTTAGTTGGGGGAAGGCAGCCCCAGCATTTT. Translation gives CASSLVGGRQPQHF. The V gene is TRBV11-2, the J gene TRBJ1-5, with D perhaps TRBD1 (5 bases). There are 14 residues in the CDR3. V lost 1 base and J lost 7, with 11 bases in between. Germline V lookup: CDR1 SGHAT, CDR2 FQNNGV.

The genes are TRBV20-1 and TRBJ2-3, with D possibly TRBD1 on 5 matching bases. The CDR3 length is 14 residues. V was pared by 5 bases and J by 2 bases, with 14 bases between. Germline V lookup: CDR1 DFQATT, CDR2 SNEGSKA (reference sequence). CDR3 DNA sequence: TGCAGTGCTTTGCAGGGTCAGGCCACAGATACGCAGTATTTT. As protein: CSALQGQATDTQYF.

This clonotype occurred many times. V and J are TRBV7-9 and TRBJ1-2; TRBD1 matches at 7 bases. The germline gives CDR1 SEHNR, CDR2 FQNEAQ (reference sequence). Trimming at V came to 6 bases and at J to 0 bases, leaving 10 bases not matched to a gene. CDR3 size: 16 residues. DNA for the CDR3: TGTGCCAGCAGACCCCCAGCAACAGGGGCTAACTATGGCTACACCTTC. It is translated as CASRPPATGANYGYTF.